Sequencing of this T cell receptor (beta chain) was carried out in a study of T cells expressing NK-cell markers. Study-wide results and caveats: Among four donors, these clonotypes also ranked first in the CD3+CD56-NKG2C+ fraction. NKG2C+ dominant clonotype frequencies in 5 or 6 donors were roughly 1.0-7.0% of CD8+ T cells.

The CDR3 is 11 amino acids. Germline V lookup: CDR1 WNHNN, CDR2 SYGVQD (reference sequence). With regard to this clonotype: Its cognate antigen is unknown.

TCRdb reprocessed the 5' RACE reads and reports one entry per CDR3 protein, with no DNA. The repertoire table contains more than 250,000 distinct CDR3 sequences. The V gene is TRBV10-1, the J gene TRBJ1-6. The sequence was collected from a man between 18 and 35 years old in good health. Sequenced: blood T cells: a sorted CD56 or NKG2C T cell subset, CD4+ or CD8+ T cells, or bulk PBMC T cells (not recorded which). CDR3 protein: CASSEGHLLHF.